This T cell receptor beta chain was sequenced during a study of CD8 T cells in ankylosing spondylitis. J was trimmed by 5 bases and V by 4 bases; bases with no gene match: 5. Germline CDR1 and CDR2: SGHRS and YFSETQ. The CDR3 spans 13 residues. As to this clonotype: Antigen specificity is unknown.

The study, taken as a whole, reports: Clones linked with disease were CD8+ and fairly uncommon in the peripheral blood. A motif in TCR beta, a set of several highly homologous variants, appeared characteristic of ankylosing spondylitis blood.

TCRdb re-derived calls from the 5' RACE reads in MiXCR, one entry per CDR3 protein. Here the sample spans some 800,000 distinct CDR3 sequences, about 11% being singletons. This chain uses TRBV5-1 with TRBJ2-5; 7 bases agree with TRBD1. The sequence was collected from a male donor with ankylosing spondylitis. Material: blood, either unsorted or a sorted T cell fraction (not recorded which). The CDR3 nucleotides read TGCGCCAGCAGCCCGACAGGGCCCGAGACCCAGTACTTC. Its translation: CASSPTGPETQYF. Full variable domain (missing parts from reference TRBV5-1 and TRBJ2-5): KAGVTQTPRYLIKTRGQQVTLSCSPISGHRSVSWYQQTPGQGLQFLFEYFSETQRNKGNFPGRFSGRQFSNSRSEMNVSTLELGDSALYLCASSPTGPETQYFGPGTRLLVL.